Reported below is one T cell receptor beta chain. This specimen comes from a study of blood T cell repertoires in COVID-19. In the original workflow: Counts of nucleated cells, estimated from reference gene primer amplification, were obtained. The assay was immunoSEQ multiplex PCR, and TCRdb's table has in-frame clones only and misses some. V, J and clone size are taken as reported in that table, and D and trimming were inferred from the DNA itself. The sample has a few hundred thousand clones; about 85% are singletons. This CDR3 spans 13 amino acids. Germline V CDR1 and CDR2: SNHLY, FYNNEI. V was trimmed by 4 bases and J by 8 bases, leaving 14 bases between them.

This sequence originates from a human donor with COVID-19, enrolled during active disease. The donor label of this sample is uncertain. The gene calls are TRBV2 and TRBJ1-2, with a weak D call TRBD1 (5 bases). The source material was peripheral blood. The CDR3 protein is CASSVQGIMGYTF. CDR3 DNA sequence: TGTGCCAGCAGTGTCCAGGGAATAATGGGCTACACCTTC.